This entry lists 28 T cell receptor beta chains sequenced from one sample in a study of T cells in Graves' hyperthyroidism and ophthalmopathy. Regions amplified from RNA transcripts were the TCR beta CDR3 regions. The HTBI primer set served for first-round RT-PCR of the TCR CDR3. From the multiplex PCR reads, TCRdb called clonotypes with MiXCR, one entry per CDR3 protein. The repertoire holds about 560,000 distinct CDR3 sequences, with less than 20% as singletons. Sequenced: blood. Receptor source: a woman aged 25 to 45 with Graves' hyperthyroidism.

This clonotype was observed at least ten times. A much more abundant neighbour one base away suggests this may be a read error. V and J are TRBV6-2 or TRBV6-3 and TRBJ2-7; D is unresolved. V was clipped by 6 bases and J by 0 bases, with 6 bases between them. Germline CDR1 reads MNHEY; CDR2 reads SVGEGT. The CDR3 is 12 residues long. The CDR3 nucleotides read TGTGCCAGCAGCCACAGCTCCTACGAGCAGTACTTC. Translation gives CASSHSSYEQYF.

This clonotype was seen ten or more times. CDR3 nucleotides: TGCAGTGCTCCTTCACCTCCGGGGCCTTCCTACGAGCAGTACTTC. Translated, it gives CSAPSPPGPSYEQYF. V gene TRBV20-1 combines with J gene TRBJ2-7; D possibly uses TRBD1 or TRBD2 (5 bases each). The V gene's germline CDR1 is DFQATT and CDR2 SNEGSKA (reference sequence). The V and J ends lost 5 bases and 1 base respectively, with 18 bases between them. The CDR3 extends over 15 amino acids.

The chain couples TRBV3-1 to TRBJ1-1; D possibly corresponds to TRBD1 (5 bases). V dropped 0 bases and J dropped 3 bases, with 14 bases sitting between them. The CDR3 has 16 residues. Germline CDR1 is LGHDT and CDR2 is YNNKEL (reference sequence). The CDR3 region has the DNA TGTGCCAGCAGCCAAGATACGGGACTTGGGCACACTGAAGCTTTCTTT. Translation gives CASSQDTGLGHTEAFF.

This clonotype was detected once. The chain is built from TRBV6-1 and TRBJ2-7; the match to TRBD1 covers 7 bases. V was clipped by 3 bases and J by 6 bases; unmatched bases: 5. Germline V gene sequence: CDR1 MNHNS, CDR2 SASEGT. This CDR3 region has 13 residues. The CDR3 here is CASSDRGSGEQYF. The CDR3 bases are TGTGCCAGCAGTGACAGGGGGTCGGGCGAGCAGTACTTC.

J is TRBJ2-1 and V is TRBV30; 10 bases agree with TRBD2. The V and J ends lost 6 bases and 8 bases, in that order; junction bases with no gene match: 10. The CDR3 is 14 amino acids. Germline assignment: CDR1 GTSNPN and CDR2 SVGIG (reference sequence). The CDR3 DNA is TGTGCCTGTTTAGAGGGACTAGCGAAAGATGAGCAGTTCTTC. This codes for CACLEGLAKDEQFF.

This clonotype was recorded at least ten times. The chain's CDR3 is CAWSPGYEQFF. The CDR3 nucleotides read TGTGCCTGGAGTCCAGGATATGAGCAGTTCTTC. V and J are TRBV30 and TRBJ2-1; D gene uncertain. The CDR3 is 11 amino acids. Germline CDR1 is GTSNPN and CDR2 is SVGIG (reference sequence). The V gene lost 2 bases and the J gene lost 8 bases, with 7 bases spanning the gap.

This chain uses TRBV10-3 with TRBJ2-1; D gene unclear. The V end was cut by 10 bases, the J end by 3 bases, with 1 base between. This CDR3 is 9 amino acids long. The germline V gene encodes CDR1 ENHRY and CDR2 SYGVKD. The CDR3 DNA is TGTGCCAGCTACAATGAGCAGTTCTTC. It encodes CASYNEQFF.

This clonotype was seen at least ten times. The chain links TRBV11-2 to TRBJ2-5, with 7 bases fitting TRBD2. CDR3 length: 15 amino acids. The junction had 11 bases not matched to a gene; V was cut back by 5 bases and J by 5 bases. Germline V CDR1 and CDR2: SGHAT, FQNNGV. CDR3 nucleotide sequence: TGTGCCAGCAGCGCAGGGACTACTAGTGGGGAGACCCAGTACTTC. Protein sequence: CASSAGTTSGETQYF.

The J gene is TRBJ2-1, the V gene TRBV6-2 or TRBV6-3; no reliable D call. The V gene lost 8 bases and the J gene lost 15 bases, with 8 bases spanning the gap. The CDR3 sequence is 8 residues long. The germline V gene has CDR1 MNHEY and CDR2 SVGEGT. In nucleotides, the CDR3 is TGTGCCAGCGGGTCGGGGTTCTTC. Protein: CASGSGFF.

Comments on this clonotype: This sequence may be a read error, since a much larger clone differs from it by one base. The V gene is TRBV20-1, the J gene TRBJ2-1; TRBD2 matches 15 bases. There are 19 residues in the CDR3. Germline CDR1 and CDR2: DFQATT and SNEGSKA (reference sequence). V lost 2 bases to trimming and J lost 2 bases; unmatched junction nucleotides: 10. CDR3 loop: CSARPGLAGGPGPYNEQFF. The DNA for the CDR3 is TGCAGTGCTAGACCCGGACTAGCGGGAGGGCCCGGCCCCTACAATGAGCAGTTCTTC.

This clonotype occurred many times. The chain's CDR3 is CASSLKMAYEQYF. In DNA form, the CDR3 reads TGTGCCAGCAGTTTAAAGATGGCCTACGAGCAGTACTTC. The chain joins TRBV27 to TRBJ2-7; D remains unclear. The CDR3 has 13 amino acids. Germline-derived CDR1 and CDR2 are MNHEY and SMNVEV (reference sequence). V was pared by 2 bases and J by 2 bases, with 7 bases between.

This clonotype was recorded a few times. The chain recombines TRBV4-1 with TRBJ1-2, with D possibly being TRBD1 (5 bases). There are 14 residues in the CDR3. V was trimmed by 4 bases and J by 3 bases, leaving 12 bases between them. CDR1 is MGHRA and CDR2 is YSYEKL in the germline V gene. DNA for the CDR3: TGCGCCAGCAGCCCAGGGTCGTCGGACTATGGCTACACCTTC. Amino acid sequence: CASSPGSSDYGYTF.

The gene calls are TRBV9 and TRBJ2-2; D might be TRBD1 (5 bases). CDR3 length: 14 amino acids. Germline V gene data show CDR1 as SGDLS and CDR2 as YYNGEE. Between the trimmed V and J ends, which lost 4 bases and 4 bases, there was a span of 11 bases. This CDR3 is CASSPPGFTGELFF. The CDR3 coding sequence is TGTGCCAGCAGCCCCCCAGGGTTCACCGGGGAGCTGTTTTTT.

V and J are TRBV3-1 and TRBJ2-2, with no clear D. Deletions cut 2 bases from V and 4 bases from J, with 5 bases between. The CDR3 runs 13 residues. Germline V gene data show CDR1 as LGHDT and CDR2 as YNNKEL (reference sequence). The CDR3 loop reads CASSQPLTGELFF. The CDR3 nucleotides read TGTGCCAGCAGCCAACCTCTCACCGGGGAGCTGTTTTTT.

Many counts were recorded for this clonotype. The gene calls are TRBV11-1 and TRBJ2-1, with D unresolved. The CDR3 totals 13 residues. The V gene's germline CDR1 is SGHAT and CDR2 FQDESV (reference sequence). V dropped 8 bases and J dropped 5 bases, with 13 bases sitting between them. The CDR3 DNA reads as TGTGCCAGCCGCACATATCAGGACAATGAGCAGTTCTTC. Amino acid sequence: CASRTYQDNEQFF.

The table lists this clonotype with a few counts. V is TRBV5-5 and J is TRBJ2-7, with TRBD1 matching over 10 bases. There are 15 residues in the CDR3. V was clipped by 2 bases and J by 4 bases; unmatched bases: 6. CDR1 SGHKS and CDR2 YYEKEE come from the germline V gene (reference sequence). CDR3 in amino acids: CASSFRDRGIYEQYF. The DNA of the CDR3 is TGTGCCAGCAGCTTCAGGGACAGGGGTATTTACGAGCAGTACTTC. The variable domain in full, completed from reference TRBV5-5 and TRBJ2-7, reads DAGVTQSPTHLIKTRGQQVTLRCSPISGHKSVSWYQQVLGQGPQFIFQYYEKEERGRGNFPDRFSARQFPNYSSELNVNALLLGDSALYLCASSFRDRGIYEQYFGPGTRLTVT.

This chain joins TRBV24-1 and TRBJ2-2, with D perhaps matching TRBD1 or TRBD2 (6 bases each). Germline V gene sequence: CDR1 KGHDR, CDR2 SFDVKD. Trimming left V 2 bases short and J 5 bases short, with 17 bases between. The CDR3 length is 17 residues. The CDR3: CATSDSPPGARTGELFF. The CDR3 nucleotides are TGTGCCACCAGTGATTCCCCCCCGGGGGCCCGAACCGGGGAGCTGTTTTTT.

This clonotype was detected ten times or more. V gene TRBV12-3 or TRBV12-4 combines with J gene TRBJ1-2; D possibly corresponds to TRBD1 (6 bases). Deletions cut 6 bases from V and 7 bases from J, with 12 bases between. CDR3 length: 12 amino acids. The CDR3 sequence: CASRSTGSGYTF. The CDR3 DNA reads as TGTGCCAGCAGGTCTACAGGGAGTGGCTACACCTTC.

This clonotype was detected ten times or more. V and J are TRBV3-1 and TRBJ2-3; D is unclear. CDR1 is LGHDT, CDR2 YNNKEL, per germline (reference sequence). This CDR3 has 13 residues. Trimming pared 0 bases from V and 7 bases from J, leaving 8 bases between. The DNA for the CDR3 is TGTGCCAGCAGCCAAGACTCTACCTATACGCAGTATTTT. This translates into CASSQDSTYTQYF.

This rearrangement joins TRBV25-1 to TRBJ2-1; D might be TRBD1 (6 bases). Germline values: CDR1 MGHDK, CDR2 SYGVNS. V lost 1 base, J lost 10 bases, and 17 bases lay in between. The CDR3 consists of 15 residues. CDR3 in DNA: TGTGCCAGCAGTGAATGGGGGACACGGTTCGCCGAGCAGTTCTTC. Amino acids: CASSEWGTRFAEQFF.

In this sample, this clonotype turned up many times. The J gene is TRBJ1-1, the V gene TRBV14; D call uncertain. CDR1 and CDR2 from the germline V gene are SGHDN and FVKESK. Trimming shortened V by 1 base and J by 8 bases, and 11 bases separated the two germline ends. The CDR3 is 13 amino acids. Written as DNA, the CDR3 is TGTGCCAGCAGCCAAGCGAGTGAACAAGAAGCTTTCTTT. This sequence encodes CASSQASEQEAFF.

This clonotype was seen ten or more times. CDR3 loop: CASNPGPFSGEQFF. In DNA, the CDR3 is TGTGCCAGCAATCCGGGACCATTCTCCGGTGAGCAGTTCTTC. The rearrangement joins TRBV5-5 to TRBJ2-1; TRBD1 or TRBD2 may be the D gene (5 bases each). Germline CDR1 reads SGHKS; CDR2 reads YYEKEE (reference sequence). CDR3 length: 14 amino acids. Trimming pared 6 bases from V and 9 bases from J, leaving 19 bases between.

This clonotype has a handful of counts. The chain joins TRBV30 to TRBJ2-2, with TRBD2 matching 10 bases. From germline, CDR1 is GTSNPN and CDR2 SVGIG (reference sequence). The junction had 7 bases not matched to a gene; V was cut back by 0 bases and J by 15 bases. There are 13 residues in the CDR3. The CDR3 region has the DNA TGTGCCTGGAGTGTAATCCTGAGCGGGAGGGTGTTTTTT. It codes for CAWSVILSGRVFF.

This clonotype was detected many times. The chain uses TRBV24-1 and TRBJ2-5; TRBD1 matches 10 bases. The CDR3 has 15 amino acids. In germline, CDR1 is KGHDR, CDR2 SFDVKD. J was trimmed by 4 bases and V by 4 bases; bases with no gene match: 5. The CDR3 DNA sequence: TGTGCCACCAGTGACCCACGACAGGGGGCAGAGACCCAGTACTTC. It yields the protein CATSDPRQGAETQYF.

This clonotype was counted many times. The chain's CDR3 is CASLGTGGIMVLSYGYTF. Here the CDR3 DNA reads TGTGCCAGCCTCGGGACAGGGGGAATAATGGTACTAAGCTATGGCTACACCTTC. The chain is built from TRBV28 and TRBJ1-2, with 11 nucleotides matching TRBD1. Germline lookup yields CDR1 MDHEN and CDR2 SYDVKM. The CDR3 length is 18 residues. The junction had 18 bases not matched to a gene; V was cut back by 8 bases and J by 4 bases.

Comment on this clonotype: Because the CDR3's place on the DNA is in doubt, the DNA is left out and the CDR3 is given as listed by TCRdb. The chain combines TRBV2 with TRBJ2-2; whether TRBD1, the table's D call, matches the DNA was not checked. Germline CDR1 SNHLY, CDR2 FYNNEI. The CDR3 is 15 residues long, counting both termini. The CDR3 protein is CASSEGQGSPGSCFF.

This clonotype was counted at least ten times. The CDR3 here is CASSLGVGGSSYEQYF. The CDR3 DNA is TGTGCCAGCAGCTTAGGGGTGGGCGGGAGTTCCTACGAGCAGTACTTC. The genes are TRBV7-2 and TRBJ2-7; 7 positions agree with TRBD2. The trim removed 1 base at V and 1 base at J, leaving 7 bases unmatched. The CDR3 contains 16 residues. From germline, CDR1 is SGHTA and CDR2 FQGNSA.

This clonotype was counted between two and nine times. CDR3 DNA: TGCAGCGGTGAGGACAGCTATGGCTACACCTTC. Amino acid sequence: CSGEDSYGYTF. The chain recombines TRBV29-1 with TRBJ1-2; the D gene is possibly TRBD1 (6 bases). Between the trimmed V and J ends, which lost 7 bases and 4 bases, there was a span of 10 bases. This CDR3 spans 11 amino acids. CDR1 is SQVTM and CDR2 is ANQGSEA in the germline V gene.